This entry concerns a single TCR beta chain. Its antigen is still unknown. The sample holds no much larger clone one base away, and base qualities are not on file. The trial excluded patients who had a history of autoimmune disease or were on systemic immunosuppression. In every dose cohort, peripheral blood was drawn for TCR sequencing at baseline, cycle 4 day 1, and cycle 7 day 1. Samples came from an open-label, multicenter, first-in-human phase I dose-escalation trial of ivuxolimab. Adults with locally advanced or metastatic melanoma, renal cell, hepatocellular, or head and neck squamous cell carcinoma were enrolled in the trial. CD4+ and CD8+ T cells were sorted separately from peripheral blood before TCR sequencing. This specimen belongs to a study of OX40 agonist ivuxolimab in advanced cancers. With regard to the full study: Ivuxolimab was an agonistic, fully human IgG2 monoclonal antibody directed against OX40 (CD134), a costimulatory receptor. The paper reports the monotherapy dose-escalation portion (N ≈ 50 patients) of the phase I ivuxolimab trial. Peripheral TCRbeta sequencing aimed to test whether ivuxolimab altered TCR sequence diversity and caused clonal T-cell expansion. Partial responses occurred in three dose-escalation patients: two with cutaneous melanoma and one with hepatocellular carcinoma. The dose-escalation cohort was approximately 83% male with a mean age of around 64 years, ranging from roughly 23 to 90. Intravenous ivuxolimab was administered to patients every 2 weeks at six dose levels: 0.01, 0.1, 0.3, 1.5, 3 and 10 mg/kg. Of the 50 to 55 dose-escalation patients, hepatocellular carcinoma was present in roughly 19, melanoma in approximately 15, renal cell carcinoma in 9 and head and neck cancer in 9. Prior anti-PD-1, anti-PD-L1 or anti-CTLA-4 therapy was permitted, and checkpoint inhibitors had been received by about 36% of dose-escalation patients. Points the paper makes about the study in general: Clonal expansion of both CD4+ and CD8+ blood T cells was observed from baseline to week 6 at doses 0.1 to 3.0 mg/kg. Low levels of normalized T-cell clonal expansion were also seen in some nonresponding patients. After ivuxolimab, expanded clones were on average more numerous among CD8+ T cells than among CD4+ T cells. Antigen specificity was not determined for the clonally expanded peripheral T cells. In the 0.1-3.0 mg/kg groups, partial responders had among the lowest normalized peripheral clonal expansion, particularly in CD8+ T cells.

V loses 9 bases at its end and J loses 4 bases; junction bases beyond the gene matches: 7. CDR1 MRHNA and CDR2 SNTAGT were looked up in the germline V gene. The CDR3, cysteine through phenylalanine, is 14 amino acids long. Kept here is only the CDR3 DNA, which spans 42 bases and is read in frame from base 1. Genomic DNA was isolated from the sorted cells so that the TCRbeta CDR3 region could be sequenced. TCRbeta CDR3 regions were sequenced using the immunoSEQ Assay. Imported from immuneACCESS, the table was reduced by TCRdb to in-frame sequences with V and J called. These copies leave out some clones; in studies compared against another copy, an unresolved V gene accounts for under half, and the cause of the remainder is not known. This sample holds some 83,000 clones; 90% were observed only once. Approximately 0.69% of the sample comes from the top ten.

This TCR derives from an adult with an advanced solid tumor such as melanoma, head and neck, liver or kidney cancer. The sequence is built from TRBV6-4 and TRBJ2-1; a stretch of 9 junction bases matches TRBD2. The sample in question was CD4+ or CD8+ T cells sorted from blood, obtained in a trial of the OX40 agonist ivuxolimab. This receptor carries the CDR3 CARQVAGGYNEQFF. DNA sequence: TGTGCCAGACAAGTGGCGGGGGGGTACAATGAGCAGTTCTTC.